Shown below are 9 T cell receptor beta chains from a single sample sequenced in a study of cytomegalovirus exposure and HLA in healthy donors. Clones were read by immunoSEQ multiplex PCR, and TCRdb kept only the in-frame ones, dropping some. The sample has about 49,000 clones; around 91% are singletons. Sequencing was done on a sample of PBMCs. The receptors derive from a man between 18 and 35 years old in good health and CMV-seronegative.

The CDR3 is CASSQDLLAGSNEDTQYF. The CDR3 nucleotides read TGCGCCAGCAGCCAAGATCTATTAGCGGGCTCAAATGAGGATACGCAGTATTTT. This chain joins TRBV4-1 and TRBJ2-3, with 7 bases identical to TRBD2. V shed 0 bases and J 6 bases; nucleotides not matched to a gene: 15. The length of the CDR3 is 18 residues. The germline CDR1 and CDR2 sequences are MGHRA and YSYEKL.

The gene calls are TRBV6-1 and TRBJ2-1; 7 bases agree with TRBD2. The ends lost 4 bases at V and 7 bases at J; junction bases unmatched: 7. The CDR3 contains 14 residues. Per germline, CDR1 MNHNS and CDR2 SASEGT. The CDR3 DNA reads TGTGCCAGCAGTGCGGCGGGAGTGTCAAATGAGCAGTTCTTC. Amino acids: CASSAAGVSNEQFF.

The chain is built from TRBV7-9 and TRBJ2-7; D is perhaps TRBD2 (5 bases). The CDR3 consists of 13 residues. Germline V gene data show CDR1 as SEHNR and CDR2 as FQNEAQ (reference sequence). V lost 5 bases to trimming and J lost 7 bases, with 15 bases between them. The DNA for the CDR3 is TGTGCCAGCAGCCTGCACCCCGGGGAGGAGCAGTACTTC. It translates to CASSLHPGEEQYF.

This chain joins TRBV27 and TRBJ2-7, with D unclear. The germline CDR1 and CDR2 sequences are MNHEY and SMNVEV (reference sequence). The ends were cut back, 3 bases at V and 0 bases at J, with 9 bases in the middle. The CDR3 is 14 amino acids. The CDR3 DNA is TGTGCCAGCAGTTTCGGCGGTAGCTCCTACGAGCAGTACTTC. Residues: CASSFGGSSYEQYF.

There are a few counts of this clone. The rearrangement links TRBV18 to TRBJ2-7, with D possibly matching TRBD2 (5 bases). The germline gives CDR1 KGHSH, CDR2 LQKENI. This CDR3 contains 13 residues. With 3 bases removed from V and 3 bases from J, the gap between germline ends came to 9 bases. DNA for the CDR3: TGTGCCAGCTCACCCCCGGGGAGCTACGAGCAGTACTTC. This encodes CASSPPGSYEQYF.

The V and J genes are TRBV28 and TRBJ2-5; 13 nucleotides match TRBD2. Trimming cost V 4 bases and J 4 bases; bases outside gene matches: 3. Germline CDR1 is MDHEN and CDR2 is SYDVKM. The CDR3 extends over 15 amino acids. In nucleotides, the CDR3 is TGTGCCAGCAGTTGGACTAGCGGGAGTGTAGAGACCCAGTACTTC. It yields the protein CASSWTSGSVETQYF.

V usage is TRBV27 and J usage is TRBJ2-3, with unresolved D. The germline gives CDR1 MNHEY, CDR2 SMNVEV (reference sequence). The V end was cut by 2 bases, the J end by 0 bases, with 6 bases between. This CDR3 is built from 14 residues. CDR3: CASSLMQSTDTQYF. The CDR3 DNA reads TGTGCCAGCAGTTTAATGCAGAGCACAGATACGCAGTATTTT.

The V and J genes are TRBV27 and TRBJ2-1; 11 positions agree with TRBD2. This CDR3 comprises 15 residues. From germline, CDR1 is MNHEY and CDR2 SMNVEV (reference sequence). V gave up 0 bases and J gave up 9 bases; unmatched junction bases: 4. The CDR3 region is CASSLSASGRTEQFF. The CDR3 DNA follows: TGTGCCAGCAGTTTATCGGCTAGCGGGAGGACTGAGCAGTTCTTC.

The V and J genes are TRBV11-2 and TRBJ2-2, with 10 bases matching TRBD2. J gave up 2 bases and V 1 base, and 4 bases lay outside the gene matches. The CDR3 sequence is 17 residues long. The germline V gene encodes CDR1 SGHAT and CDR2 FQNNGV. The CDR3, as DNA: TGTGCCAGCAGCTTAGGGACTAGCGGTTCAAACACCGGGGAGCTGTTTTTT. As protein: CASSLGTSGSNTGELFF. Using reference TRBV11-2 and TRBJ2-2 for the parts outside the CDR3, the full variable domain is EAGVAQSPRYKIIEKRQSVAFWCNPISGHATLYWYQQILGQGPKLLIQFQNNGVVDDSQLPKDRFSAERLKGVDSTLKIQPAKLEDSAVYLCASSLGTSGSNTGELFFGEGSRLTVL.